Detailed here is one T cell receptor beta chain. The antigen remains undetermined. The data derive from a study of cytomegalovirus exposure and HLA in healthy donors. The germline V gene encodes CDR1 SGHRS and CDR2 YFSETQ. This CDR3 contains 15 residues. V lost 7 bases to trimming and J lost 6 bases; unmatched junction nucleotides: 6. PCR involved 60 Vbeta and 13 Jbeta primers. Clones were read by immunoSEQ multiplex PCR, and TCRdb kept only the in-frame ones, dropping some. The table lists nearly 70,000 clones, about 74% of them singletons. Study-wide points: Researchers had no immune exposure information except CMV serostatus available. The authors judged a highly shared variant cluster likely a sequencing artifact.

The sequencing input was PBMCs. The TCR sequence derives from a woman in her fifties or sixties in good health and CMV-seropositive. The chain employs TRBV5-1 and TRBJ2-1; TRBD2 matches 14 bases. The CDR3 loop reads CASLGTSGSPNEQFF. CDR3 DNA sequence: TGCGCCAGCTTGGGGACTAGCGGGAGTCCCAATGAGCAGTTCTTC.